The T cell receptor beta chain under discussion was sequenced for a study of T cell repertoires in cytomegalovirus infection. Overall study: Use of recently identified HLA-C-restricted and well-studied HLA-B-restricted CMV epitopes was part of the study. Indicated by public TCR beta signatures were CMV infection and matching HLA type.

Study-level results: Predominance within the ex vivo response was attributable to HLA-C-restricted CMV-specific TCR beta clonotypes.

As concerns this clonotype: What it binds is unknown.

One entry per CDR3 protein results from TCRdb running MiXCR on the reads. The sample holds approximately 590,000 distinct CDR3 sequences; 40% are singletons and the top ten take over 45%. J lost 11 bases, V lost 3 bases, and 7 bases had no gene match. The CDR3 consists of 13 residues. Germline loops: CDR1 SGHTA, CDR2 FQGNSA. The material sequenced was cultured PBMCs, taken from culture after CMV antigen stimulation. The receptor's source is a human donor in good health (CMV status not recorded). Some clones in this sample may be carry-over from other donors' samples. The V call is TRBV7-2, the J call TRBJ2-7, with 10 bases aligning to TRBD1. The CDR3 region is CASSFGTGDKEYF. The DNA for the CDR3 is TGTGCCAGCAGCTTCGGGACAGGGGATAAAGAGTACTTC.